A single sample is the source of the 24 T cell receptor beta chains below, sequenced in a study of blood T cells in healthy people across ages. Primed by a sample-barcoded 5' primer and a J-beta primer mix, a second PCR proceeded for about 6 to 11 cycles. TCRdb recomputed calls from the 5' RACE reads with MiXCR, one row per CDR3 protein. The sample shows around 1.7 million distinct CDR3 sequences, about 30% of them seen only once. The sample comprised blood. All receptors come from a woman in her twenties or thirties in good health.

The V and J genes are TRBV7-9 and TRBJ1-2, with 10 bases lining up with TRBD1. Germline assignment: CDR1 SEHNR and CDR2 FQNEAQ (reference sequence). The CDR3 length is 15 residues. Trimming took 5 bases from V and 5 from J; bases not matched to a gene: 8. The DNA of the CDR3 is TGTGCCAGCAGCCGACGGACAGGGGGTAGTTATGGCTACACCTTC. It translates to CASSRRTGGSYGYTF.

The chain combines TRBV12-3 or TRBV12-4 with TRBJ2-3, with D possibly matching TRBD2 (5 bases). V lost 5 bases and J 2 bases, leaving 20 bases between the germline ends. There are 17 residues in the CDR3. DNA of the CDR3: TGTGCCAGCAGTCCCCGGGGAGTCAAACTCTCCACAGATACGCAGTATTTT. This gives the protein CASSPRGVKLSTDTQYF.

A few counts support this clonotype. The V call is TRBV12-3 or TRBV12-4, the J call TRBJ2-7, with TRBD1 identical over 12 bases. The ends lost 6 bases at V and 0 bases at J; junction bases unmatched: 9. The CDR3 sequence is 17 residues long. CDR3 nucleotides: TGTGCCAGCAGACCGGGACAGGGGGCTTCGAGCTCCTACGAGCAGTACTTC. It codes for CASRPGQGASSSYEQYF.

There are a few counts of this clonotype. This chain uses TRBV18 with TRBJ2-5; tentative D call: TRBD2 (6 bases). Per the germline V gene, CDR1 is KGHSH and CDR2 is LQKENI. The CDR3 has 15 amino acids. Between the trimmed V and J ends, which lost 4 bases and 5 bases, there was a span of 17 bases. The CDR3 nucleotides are TGTGCCAGCTCACTCCGGACTTCGGGGGTGGAGACCCAGTACTTC. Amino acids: CASSLRTSGVETQYF.

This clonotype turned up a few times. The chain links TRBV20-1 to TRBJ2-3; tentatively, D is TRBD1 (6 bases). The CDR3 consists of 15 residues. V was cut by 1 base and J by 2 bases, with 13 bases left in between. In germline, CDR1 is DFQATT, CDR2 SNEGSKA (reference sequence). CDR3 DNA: TGCAGTGCTAGAGTGGCCTCAGGGGACACAGATACGCAGTATTTT. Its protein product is CSARVASGDTDTQYF.

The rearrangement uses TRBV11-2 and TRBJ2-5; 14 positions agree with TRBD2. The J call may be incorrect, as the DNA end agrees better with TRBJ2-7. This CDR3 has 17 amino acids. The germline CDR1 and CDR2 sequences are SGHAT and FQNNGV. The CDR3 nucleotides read TGTGCCAGCAGCGTAACTCAATACGGACTAGCGGGAGGCGAGCAGTACTTC. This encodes CASSVTQYGLAGGEQYF.

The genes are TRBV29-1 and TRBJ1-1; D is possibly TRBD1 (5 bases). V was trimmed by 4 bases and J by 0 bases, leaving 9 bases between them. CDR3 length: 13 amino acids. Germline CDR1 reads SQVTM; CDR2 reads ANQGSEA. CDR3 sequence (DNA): TGCAGCGTTGGGGGGGGTGTGAACACTGAAGCTTTCTTT. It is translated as CSVGGGVNTEAFF.

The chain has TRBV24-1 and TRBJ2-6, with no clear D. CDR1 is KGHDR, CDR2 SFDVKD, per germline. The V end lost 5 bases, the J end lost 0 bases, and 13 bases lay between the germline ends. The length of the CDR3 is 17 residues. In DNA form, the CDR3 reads TGTGCCACCAGTGGGAGACAAAGTCTCTCTGGGGCCAACGTCCTGACTTTC. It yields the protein CATSGRQSLSGANVLTF.

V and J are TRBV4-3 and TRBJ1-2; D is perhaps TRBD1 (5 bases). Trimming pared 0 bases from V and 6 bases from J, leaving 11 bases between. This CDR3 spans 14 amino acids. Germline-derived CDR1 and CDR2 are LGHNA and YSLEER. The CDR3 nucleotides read TGCGCCAGCAGCCAAGACCAGGGTTCGGATGGCTACACCTTC. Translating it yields CASSQDQGSDGYTF.

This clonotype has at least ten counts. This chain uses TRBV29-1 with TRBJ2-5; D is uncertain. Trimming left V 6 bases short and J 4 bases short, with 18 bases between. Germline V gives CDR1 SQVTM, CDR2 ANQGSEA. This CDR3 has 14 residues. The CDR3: CSVRDEVSGETQYF. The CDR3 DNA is TGCAGCGTAAGAGACGAAGTTTCGGGAGAGACCCAGTACTTC.

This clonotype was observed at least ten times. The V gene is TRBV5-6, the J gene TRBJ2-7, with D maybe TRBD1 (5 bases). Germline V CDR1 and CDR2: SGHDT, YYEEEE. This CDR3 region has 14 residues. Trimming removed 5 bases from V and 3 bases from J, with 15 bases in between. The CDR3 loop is CASRPWGYHYEQYF. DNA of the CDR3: TGTGCCAGCAGACCCTGGGGCTACCACTACGAGCAGTACTTC.

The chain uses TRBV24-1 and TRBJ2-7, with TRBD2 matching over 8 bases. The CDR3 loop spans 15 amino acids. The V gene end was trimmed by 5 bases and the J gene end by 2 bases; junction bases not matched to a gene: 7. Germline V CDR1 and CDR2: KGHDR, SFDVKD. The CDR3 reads CATSVTPGGPYEQYF. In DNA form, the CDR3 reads TGTGCCACCAGTGTCACCCCGGGAGGGCCCTACGAGCAGTACTTC.

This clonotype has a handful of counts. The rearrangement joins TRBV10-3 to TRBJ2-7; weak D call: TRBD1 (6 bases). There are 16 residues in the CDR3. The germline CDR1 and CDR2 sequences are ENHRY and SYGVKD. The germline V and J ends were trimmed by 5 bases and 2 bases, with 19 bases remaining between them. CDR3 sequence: CAISNSGTKGTYEQYF. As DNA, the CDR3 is TGTGCCATCAGTAACTCCGGGACAAAAGGAACCTACGAGCAGTACTTC.

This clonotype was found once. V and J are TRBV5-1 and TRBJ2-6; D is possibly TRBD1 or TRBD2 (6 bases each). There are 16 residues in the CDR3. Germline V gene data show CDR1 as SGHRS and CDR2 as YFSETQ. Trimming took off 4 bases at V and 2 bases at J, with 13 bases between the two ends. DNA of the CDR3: TGCGCCAGCAGCGAAACCCGGGGGCCTGGGGCCAACGTCCTGACTTTC. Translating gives CASSETRGPGANVLTF.

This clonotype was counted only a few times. For the CDR3, the DNA is TGTGCCAGCAGCCTAACAGGGGGCCCGAGTAACTATGGCTACACCTTC. It specifies CASSLTGGPSNYGYTF. V gene TRBV3-1 combines with J gene TRBJ1-2; 9 bases map to TRBD1. V shed 4 bases, J shed 1 base, and the junction held 7 bases outside the gene matches. The germline gives CDR1 LGHDT, CDR2 YNNKEL (reference sequence). This CDR3 is built from 16 residues.

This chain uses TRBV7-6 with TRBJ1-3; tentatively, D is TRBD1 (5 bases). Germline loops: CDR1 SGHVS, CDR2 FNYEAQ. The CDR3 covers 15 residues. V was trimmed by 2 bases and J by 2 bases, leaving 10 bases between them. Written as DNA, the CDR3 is TGTGCCAGCAGCTTAAATGGCAGGGCTGGAAACACCATATATTTT. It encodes CASSLNGRAGNTIYF.

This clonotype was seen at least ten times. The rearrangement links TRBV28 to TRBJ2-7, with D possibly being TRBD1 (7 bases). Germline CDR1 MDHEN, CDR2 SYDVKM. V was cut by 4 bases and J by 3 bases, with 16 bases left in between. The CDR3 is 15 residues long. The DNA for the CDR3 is TGTGCCAGCAGTTATGGCGGGACAGCCGTCTACGAGCAGTACTTC. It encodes CASSYGGTAVYEQYF.

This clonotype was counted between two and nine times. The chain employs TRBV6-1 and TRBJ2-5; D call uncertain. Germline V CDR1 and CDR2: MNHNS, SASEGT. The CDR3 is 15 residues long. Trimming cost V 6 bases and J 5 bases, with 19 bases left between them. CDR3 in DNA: TGTGCCAGCAGCCTTACGAATCCTAGTACCGAGACCCAGTACTTC. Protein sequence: CASSLTNPSTETQYF.

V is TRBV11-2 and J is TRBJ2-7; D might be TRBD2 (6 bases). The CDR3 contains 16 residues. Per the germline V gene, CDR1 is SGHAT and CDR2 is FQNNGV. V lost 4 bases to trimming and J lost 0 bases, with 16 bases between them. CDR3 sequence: CASSSTGTLNSYEQYF. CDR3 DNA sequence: TGTGCCAGCAGCTCGACCGGGACTCTTAACTCCTACGAGCAGTACTTC.

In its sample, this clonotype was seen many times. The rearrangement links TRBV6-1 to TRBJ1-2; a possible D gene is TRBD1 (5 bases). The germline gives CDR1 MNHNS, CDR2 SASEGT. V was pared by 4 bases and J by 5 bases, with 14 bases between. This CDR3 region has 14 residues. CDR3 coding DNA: TGTGCCAGCAGTGCCGGGACGGTAGTTTATGGCTACACCTTC. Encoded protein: CASSAGTVVYGYTF.

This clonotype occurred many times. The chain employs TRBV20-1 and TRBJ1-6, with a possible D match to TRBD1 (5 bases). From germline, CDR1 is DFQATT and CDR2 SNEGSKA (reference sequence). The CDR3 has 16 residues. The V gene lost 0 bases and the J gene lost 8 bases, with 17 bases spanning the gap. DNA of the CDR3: TGCAGTGCTAGAGAGGGGCACCTGGCAGAGGATTCACCCCTCCACTTT. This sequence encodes CSAREGHLAEDSPLHF.

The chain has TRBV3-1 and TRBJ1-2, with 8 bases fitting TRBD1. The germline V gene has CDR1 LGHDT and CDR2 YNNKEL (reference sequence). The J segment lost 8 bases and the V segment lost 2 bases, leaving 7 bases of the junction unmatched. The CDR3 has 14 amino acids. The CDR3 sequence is CASSQMGQEGGYTF. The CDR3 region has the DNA TGTGCCAGCAGCCAAATGGGACAGGAGGGGGGCTACACCTTC.

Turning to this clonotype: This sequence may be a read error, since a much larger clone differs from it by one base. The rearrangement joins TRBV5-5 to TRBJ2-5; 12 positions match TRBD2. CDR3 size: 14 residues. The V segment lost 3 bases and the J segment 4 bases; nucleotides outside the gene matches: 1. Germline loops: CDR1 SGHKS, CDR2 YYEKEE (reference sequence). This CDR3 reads CASSSTSGRETQYF. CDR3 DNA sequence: TGTGCCAGCAGCTCGACTAGCGGGAGAGAGACCCAGTACTTC.

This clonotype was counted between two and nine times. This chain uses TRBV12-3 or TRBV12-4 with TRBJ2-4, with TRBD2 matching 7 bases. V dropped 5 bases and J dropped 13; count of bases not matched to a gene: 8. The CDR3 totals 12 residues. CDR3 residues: CASSGGVTKQYF. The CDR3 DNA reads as TGTGCCAGCAGTGGGGGGGTTACGAAGCAGTACTTC.